The 2 T cell receptor beta chains given below trace back to one sample, sequenced in a study of regulatory T cells in long-lasting Graves disease. CDR3 regions were amplified by Arm-PCR using iRepertoire HTBI primers to build TCR beta libraries. Via MiXCR, TCRdb re-called the multiplex PCR reads, giving one row per CDR3 protein. Among 420,000 or so distinct CDR3 sequences, about 15% were seen once, and the ten largest hold 23%. Indicated time point: newly diagnosed GD, antithyroid drugs for less than 3 months. The TCR library was prepared using RNA isolated from PBMCs. This same sample was also part of a study on T cells in Graves' hyperthyroidism and ophthalmopathy.

The sequenced sample was peripheral blood mononuclear cells (PBMCs), obtained at new diagnosis, from a patient treated with antithyroid drugs. These receptors all stem from a woman in her late teens or twenties with Graves disease.

This clonotype has at least ten counts. The chain links TRBV20-1 to TRBJ1-2; D uncertain. Between the trimmed V and J ends, which lost 1 base and 4 bases, there was a span of 10 bases. Germline V gene data show CDR1 as DFQATT and CDR2 as SNEGSKA (reference sequence). The CDR3 loop spans 13 amino acids. The CDR3 reads CSARGADFYGYTF. CDR3 bases: TGCAGTGCTAGAGGGGCAGACTTCTATGGCTACACCTTC.

In this sample, this clonotype turned up many times. CDR3 loop: CASSRLTSGRAAPNEQFF. The CDR3 coding sequence is TGTGCCAGCAGTCGGCTGACTAGCGGGAGGGCCGCGCCCAATGAGCAGTTCTTC. The genes are TRBV12-3 or TRBV12-4 and TRBJ2-1, with 14 bases identical to TRBD2. The CDR3 extends over 18 amino acids. Germline trimming cut 5 bases from V and 6 bases from J; bases unmatched to any gene: 12.